The rows below give T cell receptor beta chains drawn from one sample of a study of identical twins. TCRdb processed the 5' RACE reads anew with MiXCR; each CDR3 protein has one entry. The sample yields about 1.7 million distinct CDR3 sequences, under 35% seen once. Material: cord blood. The receptors originated from a newborn girl in good health. Each CDR3 is given with its conserved first and last residue. The D gene is left open where the match is weak. Some rows have no size entry. The others give once, few or many, or a class for an expanded clone.

D | J | V | size | DNA | CDR3
- | TRBJ2-7 | TRBV6-6 | few | TGTGCCAGCAGTTATAGGGTAGTAGCGAGCTCCTACGAGCAGTACTTC | CASSYRVVASSYEQYF
TRBD1 | TRBJ1-2 | TRBV29-1 | - | TGCAGCGGGACGGGACAGGGGGACTATGGCTACACCTTC | CSGTGQGDYGYTF
- | TRBJ1-1 | TRBV6-5 | - | TGTGCCAGCAAGGGCAATCTGAACACTGAAGCTTTCTTT | CASKGNLNTEAFF
- | TRBJ2-1 | TRBV5-5 | few | TGTGCCAGCAGCTTGGTTGGAGGGAGCCCGTTCTTC | CASSLVGGSPFF
- | TRBJ2-7 | TRBV2 | few | TGTGCCAGCAGTGAAGGGCCCAAACCCTCCTACGAGCAGTACTTC | CASSEGPKPSYEQYF
- | TRBJ1-2 | TRBV3-1 | few | TGTGCCAGCAGCCAACACAGGAGGGATGGCTACACCTTC | CASSQHRRDGYTF
- | TRBJ1-1 | TRBV5-1 | few | TGCGCCAGCAGCTCCTTGCCCAGGGCGCAGAACACTGAAGCTTTCTTT | CASSSLPRAQNTEAFF
- | TRBJ2-4 | TRBV20-1 | few | TGCAGTGCTTTATGGGTTCTAGCCAAAAACATTCAGTACTTC | CSALWVLAKNIQYF
TRBD2 | TRBJ2-5 | TRBV3-1 | many | TGTGCCAGCAGCGAGCGGGGCTACCAAGAGACCCAGTACTTC | CASSERGYQETQYF
- | TRBJ2-1 | TRBV3-1 | few | TGTGCCAGCAGCCAACCCCAGGGCCCCTGGAATGAGCAGTTCTTC | CASSQPQGPWNEQFF
TRBD1 | TRBJ2-5 | TRBV5-1 | few | TGCGCCAGCAGCCAGGACAGGCTCCAAGAGACCCAGTACTTC | CASSQDRLQETQYF
TRBD1 | TRBJ1-5 | TRBV27 | many | TGTGCCAGCAGTTTGCTCGGGACAGGGAATCAGCCCCAGCATTTT | CASSLLGTGNQPQHF
TRBD1 | TRBJ2-1 | TRBV5-1 | many | TGCGCCAGCAGCTCGGGACAGCTACCAAACAATGAGCAGTTCTTC | CASSSGQLPNNEQFF
- | TRBJ2-1 | TRBV20-1 | - | TGCAGTGCTAGAAGGCCCAACAATGAGCAGTTCTTC | CSARRPNNEQFF
- | TRBJ1-5 | TRBV15 | - | TGTGCCACCAGCAGAGATAGGCGCGCGGTGGGTCAGCCCCAGCATTTT | CATSRDRRAVGQPQHF
- | TRBJ1-2 | TRBV12-3/TRBV12-4 | - | TGTGCCAGCAGTTTAGCCTTCAGGGGAGGGGGCTACACCTTC | CASSLAFRGGGYTF
- | TRBJ2-7 | TRBV19 | few | TGTGCCAGTAGTATAGACGCGTTAGGAGGCTACTACGAGCAGTACTTC | CASSIDALGGYYEQYF
TRBD2 | TRBJ2-3 | TRBV25-1 | few | TGTGCCAGCAGTCTGACTAGCGGGAGATTGGGAGATACGCAGTATTTT | CASSLTSGRLGDTQYF
TRBD2 | TRBJ2-2 | TRBV20-1 | - | TGCAGTGCTAGCGGCCTAGCGGGACTCGCGAACACCGGGGAGCTGTTTTTT | CSASGLAGLANTGELFF
- | TRBJ2-4 | TRBV10-3 | few | TGTGCCCTCAGTGAGTCGAATCGACGAGACTCTAAAAACATTCAGTACTTC | CALSESNRRDSKNIQYF
TRBD2 | TRBJ2-7 | TRBV5-1 | many | TGCGCCAGCAGCTTGCTGCGGGAGCAGAACAATGAGCAGTACTTC | CASSLLREQNNEQYF
- | TRBJ2-5 | TRBV12-3/TRBV12-4 | many | TGTGCCAGCAAAGTTAACGGACAGCAAGAGACCCAGTACTTC | CASKVNGQQETQYF
- | TRBJ1-5 | TRBV20-1 | few | TGCAGTGCTAGGCACGAGGGACGGAGCAATCAGCCCCAGCATTTT | CSARHEGRSNQPQHF
- | TRBJ1-6 | TRBV12-3/TRBV12-4 | - | TGTGCCAGCAGTTTAGAGGCAGGGAGAAATTCACCCCTCCACTTT | CASSLEAGRNSPLHF
TRBD2 | TRBJ2-3 | TRBV24-1 | - | TGTGCCACCAGTGATTCCGGACCCACTAGCGGGTCCACAGATACGCAGTATTTT | CATSDSGPTSGSTDTQYF
- | TRBJ2-2 | TRBV30 | - | TGTGCCTGGAGCCCCCAGGGCCGGGAGCTGTTTTTT | CAWSPQGRELFF